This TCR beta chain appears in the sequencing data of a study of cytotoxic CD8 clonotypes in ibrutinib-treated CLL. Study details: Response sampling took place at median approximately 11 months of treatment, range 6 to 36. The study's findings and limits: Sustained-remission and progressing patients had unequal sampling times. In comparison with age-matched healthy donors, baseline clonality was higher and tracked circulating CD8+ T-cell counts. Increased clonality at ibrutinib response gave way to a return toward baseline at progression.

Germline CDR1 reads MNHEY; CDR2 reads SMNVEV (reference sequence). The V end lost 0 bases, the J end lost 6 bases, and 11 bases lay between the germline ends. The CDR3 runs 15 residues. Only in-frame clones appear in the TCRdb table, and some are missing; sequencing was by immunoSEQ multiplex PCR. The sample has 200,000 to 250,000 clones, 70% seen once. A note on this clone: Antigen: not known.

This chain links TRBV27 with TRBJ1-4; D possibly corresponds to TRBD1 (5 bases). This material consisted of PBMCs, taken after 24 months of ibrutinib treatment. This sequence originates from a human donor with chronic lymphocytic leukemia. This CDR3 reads CASSLSGQGYEKLFF. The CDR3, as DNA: TGTGCCAGCAGTTTATCGGGCCAGGGTTATGAAAAACTGTTTTTT. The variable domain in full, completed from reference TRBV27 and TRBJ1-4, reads EAQVTQNPRYLITVTGKKLTVTCSQNMNHEYMSWYRQDPGLGLRQIYYSMNVEVTDKGDVPEGYKVSRKEKRNFPLILESPSPNQTSLYFCASSLSGQGYEKLFFGSGTQLSVL.